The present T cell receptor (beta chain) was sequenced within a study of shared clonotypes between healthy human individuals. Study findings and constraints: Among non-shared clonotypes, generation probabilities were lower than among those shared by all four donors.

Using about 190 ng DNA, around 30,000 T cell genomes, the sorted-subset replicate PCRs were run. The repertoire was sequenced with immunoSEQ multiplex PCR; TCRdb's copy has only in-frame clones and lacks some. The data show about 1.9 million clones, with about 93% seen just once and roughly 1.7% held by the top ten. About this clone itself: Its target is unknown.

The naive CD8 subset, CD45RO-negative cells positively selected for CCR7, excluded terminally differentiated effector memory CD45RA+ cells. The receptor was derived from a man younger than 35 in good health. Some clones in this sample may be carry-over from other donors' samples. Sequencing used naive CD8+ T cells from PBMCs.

The DNA of the CDR3 is TGTGCCAGCATCGGGGTTCATGGCTACACCTTC. Protein sequence: CASIGVHGYTF. J is TRBJ1-2 and V is TRBV9, with D uncertain. The V and J ends lost 6 bases and 6 bases respectively, with 9 bases between them. The CDR3 is made up of 11 amino acids. The germline V gene encodes CDR1 SGDLS and CDR2 YYNGEE.